The source of this T cell receptor (beta chain) is a study of CD8+ T cells in alopecia areata. Across the study: Scoring of treated patients' severity used the percentage of affected scalp area.

After isolation, RNA underwent reverse transcription to generate cDNA as the sequencing template. Here immunoSEQ multiplex PCR was the method, and the copy in TCRdb shows in-frame clones only, minus some. The sample has more than 110,000 clones, around 50% seen once. With 1 base removed from V and 10 bases from J, the gap between germline ends came to 13 bases. The CDR3 totals 13 residues. CDR1 SGHTA and CDR2 FQGNSA come from the germline V gene. This clone was observed a few times. Regarding treatment: oral pan-JAK inhibitor, 5-10 mg twice daily. The chain is built from TRBV7-2 and TRBJ2-5; D possibly corresponds to TRBD1 (6 bases). This specimen consisted of CD8+ T cells sorted from blood, obtained at week 4, from a patient treated with tofacitinib. The origin of this receptor is a human donor with alopecia areata. CDR3 amino acids: CASSLEDSVSQYF. CDR3 in DNA: TGTGCCAGCAGCTTAGAGGACAGTGTGAGCCAGTACTTC.